This TCR beta chain was sequenced in a study of identical twins. Points from the study as a whole: The more abundant beta clonotypes in cord blood had fewer insertions, and memory repertoires did not show this.

The CDR3 is 12 amino acids. Trimming cost V 5 bases and J 5 bases; bases outside gene matches: 3. The germline CDR1 and CDR2 sequences are MNHNS and SASEGT. Note on this clonotype: What it binds is unknown.

From the 5' RACE reads, TCRdb called clonotypes with MiXCR, one entry per CDR3 protein. Of 220,000 or so distinct CDR3 sequences listed, 5.5% to 7% were seen once; the top ten hold roughly 3.7%. This sample also appeared in a second study, on yellow fever vaccine responses in identical twins.

The genes are TRBV6-1 and TRBJ2-7; 7 bases are a match to TRBD1. The material sequenced was memory (CD45RO+) T cells sorted from blood. The receptor was isolated from a woman under 30 in good health. CDR3 protein: CASSSQGDEQYV. The CDR3 coding sequence is TGTGCCAGCAGTTCCCAGGGGGACGAGCAGTACGTC.